This T cell receptor beta chain emerged from a study of blood T cell repertoires in COVID-19 (dated by TCRdb to 2020 to 2021). Describing the broader study: Collaborator samples came from the United States, Italy and Spain and covered acute and convalescent phases of COVID-19. The prospective study material was composed of cDNA or gDNA derived from T cells, B-cell-depleted T cells, or PBMCs. Deeply sampled blood TCRbeta repertoires from subjects exposed to, actively infected with, or recovered from COVID-19 were included in the dataset. The repertoires were released in a freely available public database intended as a resource for research on the immune response to SARS-CoV-2. Samples came from the ongoing ImmuneRACE study (first 160 participants) plus 1,254 subjects from 6 global collaborators. The sample metadata nearly always contained a de-identified subject ID, COVID-19 status, age in years and sex. HLA class I and class II types, where available, came from metadata supplied by the sample provider rather than from assay-based typing. Results and caveats for the whole study, not just this receptor: How much clinical and demographic metadata was included differed by source and by participant, and the metadata was provided uncurated.

The immunoSEQ Assay, a bias-controlled multiplex PCR, was used to amplify TCRbeta CDR3 regions from genomic DNA. The paper's data handling went like this. Within the assay, amplification of reference gene primers was used to estimate how many nucleated cells each sample contained. Sequence reads were collapsed and filtered to measure the absolute abundance of every unique TCRbeta CDR3 rearrangement. For each sample, productive Simpson clonality was calculated as the square root of Simpson's diversity index over productive rearrangements. Entries here come from immuneACCESS through TCRdb and include only in-frame sequences with V and J called. Some clones fail to appear in such tables; in the studies checked, an unresolved V gene covers under half of the shortfall, and the cause of the remainder is unknown. V and J calls and clone size follow that table, whereas D and trimming were derived from the DNA. The sample data list a few hundred thousand clones, and 80% to 90% of these were observed just once. The ten largest make up under 12% of the sample.

V loses 0 bases, J loses 0 bases, and the germline ends lie 9 bases apart. The CDR3 holds 15 amino acids from the cysteine to the phenylalanine. Of all the DNA, just the CDR3 is kept, 45 bases in frame from base 1. CDR1 and CDR2, per the germline V gene, are SGHRS and YFSETQ. With respect to this clone: Its antigen remains undetermined. Base qualities are missing; no much larger clone stands one base away.

In Seattle, one collaborating source enrolled patients while the infection was active and tracked those patients longitudinally over the course of disease. Collaborating institutions collected whole blood in K2EDTA tubes following their own protocols. For TCRbeta analysis, collaborator samples were shipped as frozen whole blood, as isolated PBMCs, or as DNA extracted from either sample type. The sequenced sample consisted of peripheral blood. The chain was built from TRBV5-1 and TRBJ2-5, and the D gene may be TRBD2, 5 bases matching. The origin of this receptor is a woman older than 75 with COVID-19, enrolled during active disease. The CDR3 region has the sequence CASSLGGLYQETQYF. The DNA sequence is given as TGCGCCAGCAGCTTGGGAGGGTTGTACCAAGAGACCCAGTACTTC.